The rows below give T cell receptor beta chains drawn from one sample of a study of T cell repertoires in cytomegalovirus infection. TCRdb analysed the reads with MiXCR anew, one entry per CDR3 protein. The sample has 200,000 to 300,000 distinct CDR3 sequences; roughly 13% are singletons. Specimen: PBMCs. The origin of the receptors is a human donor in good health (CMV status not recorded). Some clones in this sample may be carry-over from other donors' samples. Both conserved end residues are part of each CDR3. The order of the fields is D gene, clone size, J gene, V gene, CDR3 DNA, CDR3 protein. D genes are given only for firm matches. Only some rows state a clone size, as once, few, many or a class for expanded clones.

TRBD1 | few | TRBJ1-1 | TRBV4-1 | TGCGCCAGCAGCCAGACGGACAGGGGGCTGATGAACACTGAAGCTTTCTTT | CASSQTDRGLMNTEAFF
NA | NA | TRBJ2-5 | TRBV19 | TGTGCCACCGGACTCCAAGAGACCCAGTACTTC | CATGLQETQYF
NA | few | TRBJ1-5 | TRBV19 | TGTGCCAGTAGTATTTTCGCGGGGGCGGGGAATCAGCCCCAGCATTTT | CASSIFAGAGNQPQHF
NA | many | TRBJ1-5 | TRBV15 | TGTGCCACCAGCAGAGAGGTAATTCAGCCCCAGCATTTT | CATSREVIQPQHF
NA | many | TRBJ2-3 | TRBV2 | TGTGCCAGCGTGCTGGGCACAGATACGCAGTATTTT | CASVLGTDTQYF
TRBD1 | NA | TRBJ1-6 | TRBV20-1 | TGCAGTGCTAGGGGACAGACGAATTCACCCCTCCACTTT | CSARGQTNSPLHF
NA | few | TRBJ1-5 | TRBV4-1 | TGCGCCAGCAGCCAAGTCGGGGACAGCAATCAGCCCCAGCATTTT | CASSQVGDSNQPQHF
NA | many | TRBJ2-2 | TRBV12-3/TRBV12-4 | TGTGCCAGCAGTTTGGGCCCCGGCGGGGAGCTGTTTTTT | CASSLGPGGELFF
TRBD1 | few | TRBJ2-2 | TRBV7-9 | TGTGCCAGCAGCTCGGACAGGGGCCGCGAGTACACCGGGGAGCTGTTTTTT | CASSSDRGREYTGELFF
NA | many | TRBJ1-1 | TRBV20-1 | TGCAGTGCTAGTTGGGGCGCGAACACTGAAGCTTTCTTT | CSASWGANTEAFF
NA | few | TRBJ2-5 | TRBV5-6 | TGTGCCAGCAGCTTAGTAAACAGCCAAGAGACCCAGTACTTC | CASSLVNSQETQYF
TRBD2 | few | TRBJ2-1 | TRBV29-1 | TGCAGCGTTGAAGCGACTAGCAAGGAGAGTTTTGAGCAGTTCTTC | CSVEATSKESFEQFF
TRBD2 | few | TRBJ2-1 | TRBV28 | TGTGCCAGCAGTTTTAATCCTAGCGGGAGTAATGAGCAGTTCTTC | CASSFNPSGSNEQFF
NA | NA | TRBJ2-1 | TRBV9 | TGTGCCAGCAGCGGCCAACCCGGGGATGAGCAGTTCTTC | CASSGQPGDEQFF
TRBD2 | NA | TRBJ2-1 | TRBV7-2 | TGTGCCAGCAGCTCGAGACTAGCGGGGGGCATTAGCTCCTACAATGAGCAGTTCTTC | CASSSRLAGGISSYNEQFF
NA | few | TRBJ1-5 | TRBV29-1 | TGCAGCGTCGCCCCCGACAGAACGGGCCAGCCCCAGCATTTT | CSVAPDRTGQPQHF
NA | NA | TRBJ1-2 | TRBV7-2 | TGTGCCAGCAGCTTAGGATCAGGGGCCCAGAACTATGGCTACACCTTC | CASSLGSGAQNYGYTF
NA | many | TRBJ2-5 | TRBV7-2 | TGTGCCAGCAGCTACAGCAGCAGGGAGACCCAGTACTTC | CASSYSSRETQYF
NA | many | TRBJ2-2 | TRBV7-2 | TGTGCCAGCAGCTTAGCCGTCGCGAACACCGGGGAGCTGTTTTTT | CASSLAVANTGELFF
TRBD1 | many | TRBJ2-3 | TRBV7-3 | TGTGCCAGCAGCTTAAAACAGGGGGCAGGAGATACGCAGTATTTT | CASSLKQGAGDTQYF
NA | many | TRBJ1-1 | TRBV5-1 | TGCGCCAGCAGCCCAACCCGACAGGCGGTCACTGAAGCTTTCTTT | CASSPTRQAVTEAFF
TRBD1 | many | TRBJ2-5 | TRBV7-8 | TGTGCCAGCAGCTTATGGCGGGACAGGGGGCAAGAGACCCAGTACTTC | CASSLWRDRGQETQYF
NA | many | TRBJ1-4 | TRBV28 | TGTGCCAGCACCTCCGAGGACTGGGGCACTAATGAAAAACTGTTTTTT | CASTSEDWGTNEKLFF
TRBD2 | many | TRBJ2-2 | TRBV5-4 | TGTGCCAGCAGCCCCGGGACTAGCGGTCCTAACACCGGGGAGCTGTTTTTT | CASSPGTSGPNTGELFF
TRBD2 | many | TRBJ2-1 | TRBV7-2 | TGTGCCAGCAGCTTAGTCCCTAGCGGGAGTATCGCCTACAATGAGCAGTTCTTC | CASSLVPSGSIAYNEQFF
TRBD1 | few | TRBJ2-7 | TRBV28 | TGTGCCACGGGACAGGGGTACCACGAGCAGTACTTC | CATGQGYHEQYF
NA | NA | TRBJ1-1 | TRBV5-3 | TGTGCCAGCAGCTTATCTACAGGTGAAGCTTTCTTT | CASSLSTGEAFF
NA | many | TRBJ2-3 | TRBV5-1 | TGCGCCAGCAGCGACGGGAACACACCAGTTACGCAGTATTTT | CASSDGNTPVTQYF
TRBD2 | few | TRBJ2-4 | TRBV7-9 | TGTGCCAGCAGCCCATCGGACAGCGGGGGAAACATTCAGTACTTC | CASSPSDSGGNIQYF
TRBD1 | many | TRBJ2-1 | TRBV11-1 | TGTGCCACCTGGGACAGGGTCCATGAGCAGTTCTTC | CATWDRVHEQFF
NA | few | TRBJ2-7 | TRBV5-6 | TGTGCCAGCAGCTTGATTGGCAGCTACGAGCAGTACTTC | CASSLIGSYEQYF
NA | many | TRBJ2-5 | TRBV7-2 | TGTGCCAGCAGACTACAAGAGACCCAGTACTTC | CASRLQETQYF
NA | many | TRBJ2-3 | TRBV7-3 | TGTGCCAGCAGCTTCACTTTGGAAAATACGCAGTATTTT | CASSFTLENTQYF
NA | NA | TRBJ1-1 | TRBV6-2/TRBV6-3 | TGTGCCAGCAGTTACTCGCACACTGAAGCTTTCTTT | CASSYSHTEAFF
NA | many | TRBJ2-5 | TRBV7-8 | TGTGCCAGCACCACCAGAAACCTGGAGACCCAGTACTTC | CASTTRNLETQYF
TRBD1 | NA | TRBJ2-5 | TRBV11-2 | TGTGCCAGCTGGACAGGGGAGACCCAGTACTTC | CASWTGETQYF
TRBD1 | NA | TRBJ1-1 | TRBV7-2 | TGTGCCAGCAGCTTAGTCCCGGGACAGTTGAACACTGAAGCTTTCTTT | CASSLVPGQLNTEAFF
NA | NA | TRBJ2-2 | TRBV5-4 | TGTGCCAGCAGCCCCGGGAGCTCGAACACCGGGGAGCTGTTTTTT | CASSPGSSNTGELFF
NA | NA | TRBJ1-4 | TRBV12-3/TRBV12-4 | TGTGCCAGCAGTTTCTCGGGAGTCGATGAAAAACTGTTTTTT | CASSFSGVDEKLFF
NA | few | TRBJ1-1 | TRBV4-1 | TGCGCCAGCAGCCAAACACCCTTATTGAACACTGAAGCTTTCTTT | CASSQTPLLNTEAFF
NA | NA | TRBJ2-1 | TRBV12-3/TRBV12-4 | TGTGCCAGCAGTTTGCAGGGGGGGAATAATGAGCAGTTCTTC | CASSLQGGNNEQFF
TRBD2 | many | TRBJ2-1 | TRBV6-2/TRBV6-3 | TGTGCCAGCTGGCCGGGGGGGCGGTACAATGAGCAGTTCTTC | CASWPGGRYNEQFF